This T cell receptor (beta chain) was recovered during a study of blood T cell repertoires in COVID-19 (dated by TCRdb to the early 2020s). About the investigation overall: Samples from collaborators originated in the United States, Italy and Spain and spanned both the acute and convalescent phases of COVID-19. The prospective study material was composed of cDNA or gDNA derived from T cells, B-cell-depleted T cells, or PBMCs. The dataset comprised deeply sampled blood TCRbeta repertoires from subjects exposed to, actively infected with, or recovered from COVID-19. The repertoires were made available in a free public database intended to serve as a resource for research on the immune response to SARS-CoV-2. The samples were drawn from two sources: the first 160 participants of the ongoing ImmuneRACE study, and 1,000 to 1,500 subjects contributed by 6 global collaborators. Sample metadata almost always included a de-identified subject ID, COVID-19 status, age in years and sex. Where available, HLA class I and class II types were obtained from metadata supplied by the sample provider rather than from assay-based typing. Overall study outcomes, separate from this receptor: The quantity of clinical and demographic metadata differed by source and by participant and was supplied without curation.

This clone was detected only once. This receptor's antigen is unknown. Nothing much larger sits one base from this clone, and base qualities are not available. The immunoSEQ Assay, a bias-controlled multiplex PCR, was used to amplify TCRbeta CDR3 regions from genomic DNA. The study's processing was this. The number of nucleated cells in each sample was estimated from the amplification of reference gene primers within the assay. To quantify the absolute abundance of each unique TCRbeta CDR3 rearrangement, sequence reads were collapsed and filtered. For each sample, productive Simpson clonality was calculated as the square root of Simpson's diversity index across productive rearrangements. TCRdb stores this immuneACCESS table with in-frame sequences only. Part of the clones is absent; in the studies checked, under half of the shortfall reflects unresolved V genes, and no reason is known for the rest. V and J calls plus clone size are reproduced from that table; the DNA served to infer D and trimming. For this sample there are roughly 72,000 clones; more than 75% appear just once. Roughly 19% of the sample comes from the top ten.

Whole blood was collected in K2EDTA tubes by collaborating institutions according to the institutions' own protocols. Collaborator samples were shipped for TCRbeta analysis as frozen whole blood, isolated PBMCs, or DNA extracted from either sample type. V and J are truncated by 8 bases and 4 bases respectively, leaving an intervening sequence of 17 bases. The CDR3 spans 15 residues, from the cysteine through the phenylalanine. Only the CDR3 DNA is retained, 45 bases long and in frame from the first base. CDR1 and CDR2, looked up from the germline V gene, are WSHSY and SAAADI. This chain is built from TRBV10-2 and TRBJ2-2; 8 matching bases give a weak D call of TRBD1. Specimen: peripheral blood. This clonotype was sampled from a human donor in a cohort sampled during active COVID-19. The CDR3 protein: CASRGTGGGTGELFF. Here is the DNA: TGCGCCAGCCGGGGTACAGGGGGGGGCACCGGGGAGCTGTTTTTT.